These 15 T cell receptor beta chains were sequenced from one sample in a study of T-cell memory formation after mild COVID-19. A single record per CDR3 protein comes from TCRdb applying MiXCR to the 5' RACE reads. The sample consists of approximately 450,000 distinct CDR3 sequences, over 15% of them appearing once. The sample taken for sequencing was PBMCs or a T cell subset sorted from them (not recorded which). Source of these receptors: an adult woman who had mild COVID-19 (a few samples of this study predate the infection). Cell type and time point are not known.

V gene TRBV30 combines with J gene TRBJ2-7; D might be TRBD1 (6 bases). V was cut by 2 bases and J by 1 base, with 15 bases left in between. Germline V gene lookup returns CDR1 GTSNPN and CDR2 SVGIG (reference sequence). The CDR3 extends over 15 amino acids. This chain's CDR3 is CAWSYGADSSYEQYF. DNA for the CDR3: TGTGCCTGGAGTTACGGGGCGGACAGTTCCTACGAGCAGTACTTC.

The rearrangement links TRBV7-8 to TRBJ2-1, with 11 nucleotides matching TRBD2. Trimming at V came to 4 bases and at J to 7 bases, leaving 9 bases not matched to a gene. Germline values: CDR1 SGHVS, CDR2 FQNEAQ. This CDR3 has 16 residues. Here the CDR3 reads CASSSKVLAGGNEQFF. CDR3 DNA sequence: TGTGCCAGCAGCTCAAAGGTCCTAGCGGGAGGTAATGAGCAGTTCTTC.

This sequence joins TRBV4-1 and TRBJ1-2; maybe TRBD1 (5 bases). V lost 4 bases and J lost 3, with 15 bases in between. From germline, CDR1 is MGHRA and CDR2 YSYEKL. This CDR3 is built from 15 residues. This CDR3 is CASSLTQGGDYGYTF. The CDR3 DNA sequence: TGCGCCAGCAGCCTGACCCAGGGTGGTGACTATGGCTACACCTTC.

Only a few counts were recorded for this clonotype. V and J are TRBV5-1 and TRBJ1-1; a possible D gene is TRBD1 (5 bases). V was trimmed by 0 bases and J by 1 base, leaving 10 bases between them. This CDR3 has 15 amino acids. Germline-derived CDR1 and CDR2 are SGHRS and YFSETQ. The CDR3 DNA follows: TGCGCCAGCAGCTTGGCTTGGCAGGGGAACACTGAAGCTTTCTTT. Encoded protein: CASSLAWQGNTEAFF.

This clonotype was detected only a few times. The rearrangement uses TRBV5-1 and TRBJ2-1, with 13 positions matching TRBD2. CDR3 size: 15 residues. The germline V gene encodes CDR1 SGHRS and CDR2 YFSETQ. With V trimmed by 2 bases and J by 9 bases, 5 bases remained unmatched. The CDR3 loop reads CASSLLAGGPPEQFF. The CDR3 nucleotides read TGCGCCAGCAGCTTACTAGCGGGGGGGCCGCCTGAGCAGTTCTTC.

This clonotype was seen only a few times. The chain couples TRBV5-1 to TRBJ1-1; D not resolved. This CDR3 is 11 amino acids long. The germline V and J ends were trimmed by 3 bases and 11 bases, with 11 bases remaining between them. Per the germline V gene, CDR1 is SGHRS and CDR2 is YFSETQ. DNA for the CDR3: TGCGCCAGCAGCTGGGCAGGAGGGGCTTTCTTT. Amino acid sequence: CASSWAGGAFF.

This clonotype came up a few times. J is TRBJ1-1 and V is TRBV6-5; a weak D match, TRBD1 (5 bases). The CDR3 runs to 16 residues. V dropped 2 bases and J dropped 1 base, with 14 bases sitting between them. Germline V lookup: CDR1 MNHEY, CDR2 SVGAGI. CDR3 sequence: CASSYVSPGRNTEAFF. CDR3 nucleotides: TGTGCCAGCAGTTACGTTAGCCCGGGGCGGAACACTGAAGCTTTCTTT.

The chain carries TRBV18 and TRBJ2-7, with D perhaps TRBD1 (6 bases). The V and J ends lost 3 bases and 6 bases respectively, with 18 bases between them. The CDR3 has 15 amino acids. The V gene's germline CDR1 is KGHSH and CDR2 LQKENI. Written as DNA, the CDR3 is TGTGCCAGCTCACCCTCCTCGCAGGGGAGCAGCGAGCAGTACTTC. Its protein is CASSPSSQGSSEQYF.

The chain joins TRBV12-3 or TRBV12-4 to TRBJ2-3, with no clear D. With 7 bases removed from V and 5 bases from J, the gap between germline ends came to 7 bases. CDR3 size: 11 residues. The CDR3 spells CASTPGDTQYF. In DNA, the CDR3 is TGTGCCAGCACCCCGGGAGATACGCAGTATTTT.

This clonotype was counted only a few times. This chain links TRBV15 with TRBJ2-7; D might be TRBD2 (6 bases). The CDR3 runs to 13 residues. The germline gives CDR1 LNHNV, CDR2 YYDKDF (reference sequence). The V gene lost 5 bases and the J gene lost 3 bases, with 11 bases spanning the gap. CDR3 region: CATSSQGLYEQYF. The DNA for the CDR3 is TGTGCCACCAGCTCGCAGGGACTCTACGAGCAGTACTTC.

V gene TRBV30 combines with J gene TRBJ2-2; D is undetermined. V lost 2 bases to trimming and J lost 3 bases, with 1 base between them. This CDR3 is built from 11 residues. Germline CDR1 is GTSNPN and CDR2 is SVGIG (reference sequence). The CDR3 DNA sequence: TGTGCCTGGAGTCACACCGGGGAGCTGTTTTTT. Translation gives CAWSHTGELFF.

The chain carries TRBV27 and TRBJ2-2, with a tentative D call TRBD1 (6 bases). CDR3 size: 14 residues. Trimming removed 1 base from V and 6 bases from J, with 9 bases in between. Germline CDR1 and CDR2: MNHEY and SMNVEV (reference sequence). The DNA of the CDR3 is TGTGCCAGCAGTTTATGGGCAGGGGCCGGGGAGCTGTTTTTT. Amino acids: CASSLWAGAGELFF.

This clonotype turned up a few times. V is TRBV30 and J is TRBJ2-3; 10 positions match TRBD1. The CDR3 covers 15 residues. The germline gives CDR1 GTSNPN, CDR2 SVGIG (reference sequence). The junction had 11 bases not matched to a gene; V was cut back by 5 bases and J by 6 bases. The CDR3: CAWEDGQGEVDTQYF. The DNA of the CDR3 is TGTGCCTGGGAGGACGGACAGGGGGAAGTTGATACGCAGTATTTT.

This chain joins TRBV9 and TRBJ2-1, with D perhaps TRBD1 (6 bases). Trimming left V 0 bases short and J 4 bases short, with 11 bases between. The V gene's germline CDR1 is SGDLS and CDR2 YYNGEE. This CDR3 has 15 residues. The CDR3: CASSVASQGYNEQFF. The CDR3 coding sequence is TGTGCCAGCAGCGTAGCTTCCCAGGGGTACAATGAGCAGTTCTTC.

This clonotype was detected a few times. The chain is built from TRBV27 and TRBJ1-2; 8 bases line up with TRBD1. Germline V lookup: CDR1 MNHEY, CDR2 SMNVEV (reference sequence). The J segment lost 8 bases and the V segment lost 8 bases, leaving 7 bases of the junction unmatched. The CDR3 has 12 amino acids. The CDR3 DNA is TGTGCCAGCTACAGGGGGGATTGGGGCTACACCTTC. Its protein product is CASYRGDWGYTF.